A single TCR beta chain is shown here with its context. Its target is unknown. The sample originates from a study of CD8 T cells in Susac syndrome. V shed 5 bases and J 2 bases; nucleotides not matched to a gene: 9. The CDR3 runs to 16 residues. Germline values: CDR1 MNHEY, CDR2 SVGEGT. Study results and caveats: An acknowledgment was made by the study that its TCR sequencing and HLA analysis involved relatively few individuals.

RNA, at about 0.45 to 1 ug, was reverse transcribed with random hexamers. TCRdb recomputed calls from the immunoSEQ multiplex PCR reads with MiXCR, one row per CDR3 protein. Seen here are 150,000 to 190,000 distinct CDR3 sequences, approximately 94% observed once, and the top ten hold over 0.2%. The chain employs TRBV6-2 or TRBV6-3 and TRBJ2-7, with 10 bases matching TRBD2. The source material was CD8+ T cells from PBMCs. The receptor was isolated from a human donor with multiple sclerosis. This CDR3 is CASSRFGLAETYEQYF. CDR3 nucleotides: TGTGCCAGCAGTAGGTTCGGACTAGCGGAAACCTACGAGCAGTACTTC.